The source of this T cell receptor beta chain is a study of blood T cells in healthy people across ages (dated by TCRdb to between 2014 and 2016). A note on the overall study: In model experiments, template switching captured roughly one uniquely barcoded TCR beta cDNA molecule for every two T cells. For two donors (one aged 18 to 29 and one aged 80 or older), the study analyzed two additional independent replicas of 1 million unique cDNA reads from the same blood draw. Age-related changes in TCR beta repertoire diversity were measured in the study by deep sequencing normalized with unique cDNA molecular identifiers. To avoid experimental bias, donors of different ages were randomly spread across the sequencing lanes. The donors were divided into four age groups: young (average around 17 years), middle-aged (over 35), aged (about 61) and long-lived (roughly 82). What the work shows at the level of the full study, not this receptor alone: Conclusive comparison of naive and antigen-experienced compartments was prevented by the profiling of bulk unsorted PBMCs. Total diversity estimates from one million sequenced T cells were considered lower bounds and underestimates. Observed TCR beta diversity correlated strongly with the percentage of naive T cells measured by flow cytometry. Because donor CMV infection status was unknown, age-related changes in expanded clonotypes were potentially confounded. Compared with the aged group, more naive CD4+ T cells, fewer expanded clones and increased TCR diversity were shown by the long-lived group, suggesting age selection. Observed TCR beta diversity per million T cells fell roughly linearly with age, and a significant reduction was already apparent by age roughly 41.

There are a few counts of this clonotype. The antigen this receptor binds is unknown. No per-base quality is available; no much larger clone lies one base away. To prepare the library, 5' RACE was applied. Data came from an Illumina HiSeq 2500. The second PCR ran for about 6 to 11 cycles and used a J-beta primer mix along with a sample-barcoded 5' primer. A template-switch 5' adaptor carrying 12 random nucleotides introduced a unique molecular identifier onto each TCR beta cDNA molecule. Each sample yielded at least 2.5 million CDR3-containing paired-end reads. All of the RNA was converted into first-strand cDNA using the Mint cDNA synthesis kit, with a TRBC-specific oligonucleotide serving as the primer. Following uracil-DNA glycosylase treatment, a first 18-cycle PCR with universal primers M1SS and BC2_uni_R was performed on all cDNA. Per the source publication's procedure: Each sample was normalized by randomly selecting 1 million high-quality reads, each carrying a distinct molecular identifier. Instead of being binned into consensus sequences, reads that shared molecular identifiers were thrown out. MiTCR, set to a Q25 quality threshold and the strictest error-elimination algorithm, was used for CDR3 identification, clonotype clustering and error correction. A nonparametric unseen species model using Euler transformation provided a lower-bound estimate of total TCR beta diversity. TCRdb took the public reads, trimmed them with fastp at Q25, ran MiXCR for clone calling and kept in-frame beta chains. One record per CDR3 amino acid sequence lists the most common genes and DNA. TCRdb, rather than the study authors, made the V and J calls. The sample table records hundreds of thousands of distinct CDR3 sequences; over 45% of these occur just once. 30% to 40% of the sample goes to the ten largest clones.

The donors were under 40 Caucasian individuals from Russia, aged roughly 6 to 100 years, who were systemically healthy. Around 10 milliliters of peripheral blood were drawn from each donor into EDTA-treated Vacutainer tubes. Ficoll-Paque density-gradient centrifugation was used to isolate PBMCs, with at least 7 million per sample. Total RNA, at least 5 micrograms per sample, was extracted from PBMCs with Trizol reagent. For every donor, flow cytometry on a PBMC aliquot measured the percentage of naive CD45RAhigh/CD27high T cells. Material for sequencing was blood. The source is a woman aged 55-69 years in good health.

The CDR3 reads as follows: CSASPRDRGNYGYTF. The sequenced DNA is TGCAGTGCTTCCCCCCGGGACAGGGGTAACTATGGCTACACCTTC. The V gene is TRBV20-1 and the J gene is TRBJ1-2; 10 bases in the middle match TRBD1. Its CDR3 holds 15 amino acids, cysteine through phenylalanine. Only CDR3 DNA remains: 45 bases, in frame from the first base. Here V drops 5 bases and J drops 1 base, and the junction holds 7 bases not matched to any gene. Looking up the germline V gene (reference sequence) yields CDR1 DFQATT and CDR2 SNEGSKA.